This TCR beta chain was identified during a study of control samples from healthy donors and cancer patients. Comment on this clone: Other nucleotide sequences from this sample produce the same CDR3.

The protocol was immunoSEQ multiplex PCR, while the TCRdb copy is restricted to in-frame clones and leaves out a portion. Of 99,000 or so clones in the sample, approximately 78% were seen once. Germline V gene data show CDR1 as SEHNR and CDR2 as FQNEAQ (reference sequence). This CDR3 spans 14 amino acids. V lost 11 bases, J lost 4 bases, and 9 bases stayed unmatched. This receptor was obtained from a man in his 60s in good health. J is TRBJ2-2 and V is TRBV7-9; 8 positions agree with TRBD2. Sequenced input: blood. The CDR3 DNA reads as TGTGCCCTTCGGGGGGGGCTAAGCACCGGGGAGCTGTTTTTT. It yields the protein CALRGGLSTGELFF.